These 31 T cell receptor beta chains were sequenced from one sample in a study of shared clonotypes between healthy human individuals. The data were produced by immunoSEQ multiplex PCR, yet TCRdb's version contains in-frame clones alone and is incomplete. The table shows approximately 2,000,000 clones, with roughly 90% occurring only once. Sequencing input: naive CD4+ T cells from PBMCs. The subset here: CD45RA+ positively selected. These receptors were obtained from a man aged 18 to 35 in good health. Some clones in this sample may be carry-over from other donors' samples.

DNA for the CDR3: TGTGCCAGCAGCACCCTTTTTTTTGGCGGGGAGCAGTTCTTC. The encoded protein is CASSTLFFGGEQFF. The chain carries TRBV9 and TRBJ2-1, with D possibly being TRBD2 (5 bases). The CDR3 covers 14 residues. V was clipped by 4 bases and J by 10 bases, with 18 bases between them. Germline assignment: CDR1 SGDLS and CDR2 YYNGEE.

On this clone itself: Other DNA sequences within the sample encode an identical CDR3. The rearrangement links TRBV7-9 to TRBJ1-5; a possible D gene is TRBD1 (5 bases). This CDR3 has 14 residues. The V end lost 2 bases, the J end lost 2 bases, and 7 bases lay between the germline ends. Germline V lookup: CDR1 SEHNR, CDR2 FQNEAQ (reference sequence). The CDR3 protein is CASSLTGGNQPQHF. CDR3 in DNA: TGTGCCAGCAGCTTAACAGGAGGCAATCAGCCCCAGCATTTT.

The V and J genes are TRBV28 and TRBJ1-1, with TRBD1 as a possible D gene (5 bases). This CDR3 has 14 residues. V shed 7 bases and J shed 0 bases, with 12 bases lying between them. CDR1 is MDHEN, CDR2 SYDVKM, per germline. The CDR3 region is CASTYGTMNTEAFF. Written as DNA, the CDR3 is TGTGCCAGCACTTACGGGACTATGAACACTGAAGCTTTCTTT.

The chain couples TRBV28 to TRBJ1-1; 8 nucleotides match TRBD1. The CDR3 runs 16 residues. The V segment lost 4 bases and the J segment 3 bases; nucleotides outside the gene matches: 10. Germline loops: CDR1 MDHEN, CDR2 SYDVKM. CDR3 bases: TGTGCCAGCAGTTCCCCCGGACAGGGTACCGACACTGAAGCTTTCTTT. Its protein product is CASSSPGQGTDTEAFF.

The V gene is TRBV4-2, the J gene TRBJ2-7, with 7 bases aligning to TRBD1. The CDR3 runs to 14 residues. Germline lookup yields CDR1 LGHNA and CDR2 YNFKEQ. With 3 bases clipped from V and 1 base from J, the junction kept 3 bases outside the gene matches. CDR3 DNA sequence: TGTGCCAGCAGCCACAGGGGGAGATCCTACGAGCAGTACTTC. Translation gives CASSHRGRSYEQYF.

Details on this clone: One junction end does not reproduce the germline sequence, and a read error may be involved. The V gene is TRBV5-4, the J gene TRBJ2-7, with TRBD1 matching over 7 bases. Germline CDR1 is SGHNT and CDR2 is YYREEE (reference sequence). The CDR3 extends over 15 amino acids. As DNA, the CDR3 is TGTGCCAGCAGCACCAGAAGGGACAGCACCTACAAGCAGTACTTC. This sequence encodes CASSTRRDSTYKQYF.

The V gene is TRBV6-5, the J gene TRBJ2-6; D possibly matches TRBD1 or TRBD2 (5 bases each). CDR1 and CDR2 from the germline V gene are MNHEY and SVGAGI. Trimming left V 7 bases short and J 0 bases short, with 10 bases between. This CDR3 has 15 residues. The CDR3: CASTGTASGANVLTF. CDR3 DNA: TGTGCCAGCACAGGGACGGCCTCTGGGGCCAACGTCCTGACTTTC.

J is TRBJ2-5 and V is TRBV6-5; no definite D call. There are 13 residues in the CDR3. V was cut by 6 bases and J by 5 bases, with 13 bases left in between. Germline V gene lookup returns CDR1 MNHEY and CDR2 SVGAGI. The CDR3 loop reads CASSLPGLETQYF. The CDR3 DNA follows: TGTGCCAGCAGCCTCCCAGGATTGGAGACCCAGTACTTC.

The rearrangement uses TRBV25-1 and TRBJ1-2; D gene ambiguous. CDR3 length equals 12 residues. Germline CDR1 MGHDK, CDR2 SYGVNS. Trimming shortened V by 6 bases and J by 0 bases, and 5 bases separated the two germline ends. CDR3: CASRSANYGYTF. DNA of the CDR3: TGTGCCAGCAGGTCAGCTAACTATGGCTACACCTTC.

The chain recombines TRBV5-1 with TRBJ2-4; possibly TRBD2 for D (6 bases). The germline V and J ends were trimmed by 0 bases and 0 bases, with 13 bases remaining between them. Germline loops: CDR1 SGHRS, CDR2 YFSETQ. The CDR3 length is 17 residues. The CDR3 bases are TGCGCCAGCAGCTTGGAGCCAGCGGGCGCAGCCAAAAACATTCAGTACTTC. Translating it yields CASSLEPAGAAKNIQYF.

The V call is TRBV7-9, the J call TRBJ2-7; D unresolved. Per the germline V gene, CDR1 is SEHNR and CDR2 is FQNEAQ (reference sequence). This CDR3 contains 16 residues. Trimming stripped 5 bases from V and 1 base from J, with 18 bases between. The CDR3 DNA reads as TGTGCCAGCAGCCCCTTGGGCAGTATGATTTCCTACGAGCAGTACTTC. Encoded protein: CASSPLGSMISYEQYF. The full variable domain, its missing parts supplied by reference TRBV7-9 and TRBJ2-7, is DTGVSQNPRHKITKRGQNVTFRCDPISEHNRLYWYRQTLGQGPEFLTYFQNEAQLEKSRLLSDRFSAERPKGSFSTLEIQRTEQGDSAMYLCASSPLGSMISYEQYFGPGTRLTVT.

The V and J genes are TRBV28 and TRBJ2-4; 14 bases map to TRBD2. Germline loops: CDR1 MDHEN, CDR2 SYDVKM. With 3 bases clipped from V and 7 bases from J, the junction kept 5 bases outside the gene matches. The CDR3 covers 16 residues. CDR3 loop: CASSFSGLAGDNIQYF. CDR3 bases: TGTGCCAGCAGTTTCTCGGGACTAGCGGGGGACAACATTCAGTACTTC.

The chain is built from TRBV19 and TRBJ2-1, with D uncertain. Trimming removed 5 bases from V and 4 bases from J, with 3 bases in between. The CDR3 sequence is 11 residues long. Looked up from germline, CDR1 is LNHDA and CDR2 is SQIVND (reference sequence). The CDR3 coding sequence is TGTGCCAGTAGTGCGTACAATGAGCAGTTCTTC. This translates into CASSAYNEQFF. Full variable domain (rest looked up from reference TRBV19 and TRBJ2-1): DGGITQSPKYLFRKEGQNVTLSCEQNLNHDAMYWYRQDPGQGLRLIYYSQIVNDFQKGDIAEGYSVSREKKESFPLTVTSAQKNPTAFYLCASSAYNEQFFGPGTRLTVL.

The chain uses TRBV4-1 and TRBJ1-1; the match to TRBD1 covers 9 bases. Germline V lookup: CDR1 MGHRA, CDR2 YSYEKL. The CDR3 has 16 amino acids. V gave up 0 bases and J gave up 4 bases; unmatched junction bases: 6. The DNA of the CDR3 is TGCGCCAGCAGCCAAGAAAGGCGACAGGGGGGCACTGAAGCTTTCTTT. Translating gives CASSQERRQGGTEAFF.

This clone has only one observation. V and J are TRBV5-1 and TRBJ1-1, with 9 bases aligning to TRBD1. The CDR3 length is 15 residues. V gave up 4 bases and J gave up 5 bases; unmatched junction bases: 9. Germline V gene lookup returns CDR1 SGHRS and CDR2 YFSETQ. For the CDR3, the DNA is TGCGCCAGCAGCCTAAGGACAGGGGAGACGACTGAAGCTTTCTTT. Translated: CASSLRTGETTEAFF.

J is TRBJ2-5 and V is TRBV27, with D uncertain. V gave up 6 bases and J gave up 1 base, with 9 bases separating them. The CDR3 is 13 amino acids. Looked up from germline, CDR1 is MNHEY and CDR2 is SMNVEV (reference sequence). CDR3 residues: CASSPRTQETQYF. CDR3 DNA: TGTGCCAGCAGCCCCAGGACCCAAGAGACCCAGTACTTC.

CDR3 nucleotides: TGTGCCAGCAGCCTTACTAGCGGAGCCCACAATGAGCAGTTCTTC. This codes for CASSLTSGAHNEQFF. The rearrangement joins TRBV7-3 to TRBJ2-1, with 8 bases aligning to TRBD2. This CDR3 comprises 15 residues. Germline CDR1 reads SGHTA; CDR2 reads FQGTGA. Germline trimming cut 5 bases from V and 5 bases from J; bases unmatched to any gene: 8.

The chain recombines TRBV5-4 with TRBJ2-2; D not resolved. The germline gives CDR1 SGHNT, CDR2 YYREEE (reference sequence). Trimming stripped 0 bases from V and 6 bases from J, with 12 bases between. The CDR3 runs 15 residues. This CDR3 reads CASSLALGTPGELFF. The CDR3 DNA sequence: TGTGCCAGCAGCTTGGCCCTAGGAACCCCCGGGGAGCTGTTTTTT.

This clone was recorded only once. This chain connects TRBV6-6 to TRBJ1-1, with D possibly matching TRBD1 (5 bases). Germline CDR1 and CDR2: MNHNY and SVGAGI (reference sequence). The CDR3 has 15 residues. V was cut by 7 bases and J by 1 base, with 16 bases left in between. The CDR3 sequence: CASTKGGARNTEAFF. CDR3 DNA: TGTGCCAGCACCAAGGGAGGGGCCCGGAACACTGAAGCTTTCTTT.

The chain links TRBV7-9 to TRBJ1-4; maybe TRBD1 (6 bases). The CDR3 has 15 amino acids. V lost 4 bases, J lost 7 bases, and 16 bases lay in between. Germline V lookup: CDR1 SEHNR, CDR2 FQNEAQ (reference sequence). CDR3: CASSSEQGGGEKLFF. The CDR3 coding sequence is TGTGCCAGCAGCTCAGAACAGGGAGGGGGTGAAAAACTGTTTTTT. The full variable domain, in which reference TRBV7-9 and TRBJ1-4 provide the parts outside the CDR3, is DTGVSQNPRHKITKRGQNVTFRCDPISEHNRLYWYRQTLGQGPEFLTYFQNEAQLEKSRLLSDRFSAERPKGSFSTLEIQRTEQGDSAMYLCASSSEQGGGEKLFFGSGTQLSVL.

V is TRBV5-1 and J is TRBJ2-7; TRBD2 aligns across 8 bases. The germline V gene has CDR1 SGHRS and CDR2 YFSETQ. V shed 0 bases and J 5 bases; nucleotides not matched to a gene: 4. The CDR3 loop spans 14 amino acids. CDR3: CASSLERREDEQYF. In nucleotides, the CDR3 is TGCGCCAGCAGCTTGGAACGGCGGGAGGACGAGCAGTACTTC.

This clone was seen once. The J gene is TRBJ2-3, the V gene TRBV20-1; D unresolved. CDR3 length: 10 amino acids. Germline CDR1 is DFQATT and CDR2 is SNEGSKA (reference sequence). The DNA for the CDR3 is TGCCACCTAGGGTCAGATACGCAGTATTTT. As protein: CHLGSDTQYF.

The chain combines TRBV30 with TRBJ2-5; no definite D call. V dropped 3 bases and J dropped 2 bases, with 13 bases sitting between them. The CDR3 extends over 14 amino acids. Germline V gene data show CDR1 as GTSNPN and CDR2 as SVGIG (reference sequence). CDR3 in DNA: TGTGCCTGGAGACAACGCCCGCGGCAAGAGACCCAGTACTTC. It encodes CAWRQRPRQETQYF.

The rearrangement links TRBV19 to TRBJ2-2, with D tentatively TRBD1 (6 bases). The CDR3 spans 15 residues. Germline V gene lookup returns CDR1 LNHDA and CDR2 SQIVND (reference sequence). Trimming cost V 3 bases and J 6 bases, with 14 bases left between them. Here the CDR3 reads CASSIWAGVAGELFF. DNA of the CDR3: TGTGCCAGTAGTATTTGGGCAGGGGTGGCCGGGGAGCTGTTTTTT.

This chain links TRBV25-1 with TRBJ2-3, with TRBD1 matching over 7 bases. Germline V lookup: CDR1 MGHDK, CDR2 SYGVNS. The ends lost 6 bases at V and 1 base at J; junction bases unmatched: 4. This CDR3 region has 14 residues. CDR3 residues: CASSRDSRTDTQYF. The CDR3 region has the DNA TGTGCCAGCAGCCGGGACAGTCGCACAGATACGCAGTATTTT.

The CDR3 reads CASSSPGTGHQPQHF. The CDR3 nucleotides are TGTGCCAGCAGCTCCCCCGGGACAGGGCATCAGCCCCAGCATTTT. The V call is TRBV7-2, the J call TRBJ1-5; 9 bases map to TRBD1. The CDR3 runs 15 residues. Germline V gene sequence: CDR1 SGHTA, CDR2 FQGNSA. V was clipped by 4 bases and J by 5 bases; unmatched bases: 6.

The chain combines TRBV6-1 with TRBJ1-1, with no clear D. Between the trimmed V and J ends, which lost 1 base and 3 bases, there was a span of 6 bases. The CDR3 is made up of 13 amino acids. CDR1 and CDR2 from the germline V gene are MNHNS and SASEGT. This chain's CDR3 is CASSEVRDTEAFF. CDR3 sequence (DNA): TGTGCCAGCAGTGAAGTACGGGACACTGAAGCTTTCTTT.

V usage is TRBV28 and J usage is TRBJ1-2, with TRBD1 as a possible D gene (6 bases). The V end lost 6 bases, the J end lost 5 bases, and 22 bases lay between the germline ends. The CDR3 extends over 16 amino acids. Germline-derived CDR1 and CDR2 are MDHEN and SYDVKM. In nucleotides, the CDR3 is TGTGCCAGCAGCTCCCCGGGGGGGCGAGAAGGATATGGCTACACCTTC. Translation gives CASSSPGGREGYGYTF.

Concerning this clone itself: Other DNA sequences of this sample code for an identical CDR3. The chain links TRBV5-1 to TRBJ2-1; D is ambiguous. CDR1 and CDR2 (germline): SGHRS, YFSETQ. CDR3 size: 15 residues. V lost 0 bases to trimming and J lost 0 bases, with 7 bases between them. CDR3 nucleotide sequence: TGCGCCAGCAGCTTGGCGGTCAGCTCCTACAATGAGCAGTTCTTC. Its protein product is CASSLAVSSYNEQFF.

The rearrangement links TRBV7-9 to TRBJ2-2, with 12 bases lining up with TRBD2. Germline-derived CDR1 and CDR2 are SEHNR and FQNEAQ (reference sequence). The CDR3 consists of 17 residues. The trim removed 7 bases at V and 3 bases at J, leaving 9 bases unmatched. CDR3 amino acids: CASIPRASGRDTGELFF. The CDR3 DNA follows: TGTGCCAGCATCCCCCGGGCTAGCGGGAGGGACACCGGGGAGCTGTTTTTT. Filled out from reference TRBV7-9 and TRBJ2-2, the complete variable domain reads DTGVSQNPRHKITKRGQNVTFRCDPISEHNRLYWYRQTLGQGPEFLTYFQNEAQLEKSRLLSDRFSAERPKGSFSTLEIQRTEQGDSAMYLCASIPRASGRDTGELFFGEGSRLTVL.

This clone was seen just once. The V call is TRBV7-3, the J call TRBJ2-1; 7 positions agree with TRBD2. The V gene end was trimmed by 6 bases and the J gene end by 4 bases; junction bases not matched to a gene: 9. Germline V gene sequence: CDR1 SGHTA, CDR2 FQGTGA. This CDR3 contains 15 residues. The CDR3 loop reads CASRARVAGYNEQFF. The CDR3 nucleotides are TGTGCCAGCAGGGCCCGGGTAGCGGGTTACAATGAGCAGTTCTTC.